This T cell receptor beta chain was sequenced during a study of blood T cell repertoires in COVID-19 (dated by TCRdb to 2020 to 2022). For context, the study as a whole: Samples covering the acute and convalescent phases of COVID-19 were provided by collaborators in the United States, Italy and Spain. The prospective study material was composed of cDNA or gDNA derived from T cells, B-cell-depleted T cells, or PBMCs. The dataset comprised deeply sampled blood TCRbeta repertoires from subjects exposed to, actively infected with, or recovered from COVID-19. The repertoires were released in a freely available public database intended as a resource for research on the immune response to SARS-CoV-2. The samples were drawn from the first 160 participants of the ongoing ImmuneRACE study and from 950 to 1,500 subjects provided by 6 global collaborators. The sample metadata nearly always contained a de-identified subject ID, COVID-19 status, age in years and sex. HLA class I and class II types, where available, came from metadata supplied by the sample provider rather than from assay-based typing. The full study reports these points: Clinical and demographic metadata were provided uncurated, with the amount varying by source and participant.

This clone turned up a few times. Its antigen is not yet known. Base quality data are lacking; no much larger clone is found one base away. The immunoSEQ Assay, a bias-controlled multiplex PCR, was used to amplify TCRbeta CDR3 regions from genomic DNA. The source study handled its data this way. The number of nucleated cells in each sample was estimated by amplification of reference gene primers within the assay. To quantify the absolute abundance of each unique TCRbeta CDR3 rearrangement, sequence reads were collapsed and filtered. Productive Simpson clonality was computed per sample as the square root of Simpson's diversity index over productive rearrangements. In TCRdb, the immuneACCESS table is reduced to in-frame sequences with V and J assigned. These tables do not hold every clone; where another copy was compared, an unresolved V gene accounts for under half, and the others remain unexplained. V, J and clone size reflect that table, while D and trimming were determined from the DNA. This sample comprises 100,000 to 150,000 clones, around 88% of them detected only once. In total, the top ten clones hold approximately 10% of the sample.

The collaborating institutions used their own protocols to collect whole blood in K2EDTA tubes. Collaborator samples were shipped for TCRbeta analysis as frozen whole blood, isolated PBMCs, or DNA extracted from either sample type. The germline V gene (reference sequence) gives CDR1 as SEHNR and CDR2 as FQNEAQ. V ends up 6 bases short and J 1 base short, with an unmatched junction base count of 3. The cysteine opens and the phenylalanine closes a CDR3 of 14 amino acids. The entry retains the CDR3 DNA only, 42 bases that are in frame from base 1. Sequencing was performed on peripheral blood. The rearrangement joined TRBV7-9 to TRBJ1-1, with 9 bases in between that match TRBD1. This receptor was obtained from a man aged 50 to 59 with acute or convalescent COVID-19. The DNA is TGTGCCAGCAGGTTGGACAGGGGGAACACTGAAGCTTTCTTT. Its amino acids are CASRLDRGNTEAFF.